This TCR beta chain was identified during a study of blood T cell repertoires in COVID-19. Study summary: COVID-19 samples collected from the United States, Italy and Spain covered acute and convalescent phases. From T cells, B-cell-depleted T cells, or PBMCs came the material, which was cDNA or gDNA.

Profiled with immunoSEQ multiplex PCR; TCRdb holds only in-frame clones, not every one. The sample records 250,000 to 300,000 clones, just over 85% being singletons. Participants spanned ages roughly 18 to 95 years and resided in some 22 US areas. Clinical histories supplied by participants themselves formed the basis of cohort assignment. CDR1 and CDR2 (germline): SGHAT, FQNNGV. This CDR3 region has 15 residues. Trimming left V 2 bases short and J 7 bases short, with 15 bases between. This TCR was recovered from a man younger than 35 who had recovered from COVID-19. Sequenced: PBMCs or T cells enriched from blood (not recorded which). The chain has TRBV11-2 and TRBJ2-1; maybe TRBD2 (6 bases). The CDR3, as DNA: TGTGCCAGCAGCTTACGGGGGATCCGGGGGAATGAGCAGTTCTTC. Translating gives CASSLRGIRGNEQFF.